The clone carrying this T cell receptor beta chain has ten or more counts. Its antigen is still unknown. RNA transcripts yielded amplified TCR beta CDR3 regions. The HTBI primer set served for first-round RT-PCR of the TCR CDR3. TCRdb reprocessed the multiplex PCR reads with MiXCR, giving one entry per CDR3 protein. The table has hundreds of thousands of distinct CDR3 sequences, about a third seen once; the top ten hold around 31%. This specimen comes from a study of T cells in Graves' hyperthyroidism and ophthalmopathy. Points from the study as a whole: Peripheral blood also featured most of the thyroid clonotypes expanded above 0.001.

Patients counted as stable if ophthalmopathy did not develop within 18 months. Thyroid ultrasound, orbital computed tomography, clinical symptoms, and serum thyroxine and TRAb underpinned diagnoses. Germline CDR1 SGHTA, CDR2 FQGTGA. With V trimmed by 5 bases and J by 9 bases, 7 bases remained unmatched. The CDR3 has 14 residues. The V call is TRBV7-3, the J call TRBJ1-6, with TRBD1 matching over 7 bases. Sequencing used blood. The clonotype comes from a middle-aged woman with Graves' hyperthyroidism. The CDR3 DNA reads as TGTGCCAGCAGCCCGCCGGGACAGATTTCACCCCTCCACTTT. Its translation is CASSPPGQISPLHF.